A selection of T cell receptor beta chains follows, all from one sample in a study of cytomegalovirus exposure and HLA in healthy donors. Produced via immunoSEQ multiplex PCR; TCRdb's table is partial and in-frame only. The sample includes 70,000 or so clones. Sequencing was done on a sample of PBMCs. Source of these receptors: a female donor in good health and CMV-seropositive. Each CDR3 is given with its conserved first and last residue. D genes are given only for firm matches.

D: TRBD1
J: TRBJ1-2
V: TRBV11-1
CDR3: CASSPVRTGGEGYTF
DNA: TGTGCCAGCAGCCCCGTCCGGACAGGGGGCGAGGGCTACACCTTC

D: TRBD1
J: TRBJ1-1
V: TRBV28
CDR3: CASSGTGGGTEAFF
DNA: TGTGCCAGCAGCGGGACAGGGGGTGGCACTGAAGCTTTCTTT

D: TRBD1
J: TRBJ1-1
V: TRBV7-9
CDR3: CASSFPQGPNTEAFF
DNA: TGTGCCAGCAGCTTCCCACAGGGGCCGAACACTGAAGCTTTCTTT

D: TRBD2
J: TRBJ2-1
V: TRBV6-5
CDR3: CASSLTSGSFNEQFF
DNA: TGTGCCAGCAGTCTGACTAGCGGGAGTTTCAATGAGCAGTTCTTC

D: .
J: TRBJ2-5
V: TRBV29-1
CDR3: CSVEVRYQETQYF
DNA: TGCAGCGTTGAAGTGCGGTACCAAGAGACCCAGTACTTC

D: TRBD1
J: TRBJ1-2
V: TRBV4-1
CDR3: CASSQVGGPGQGGNGYTF
DNA: TGCGCCAGCAGCCAAGTCGGTGGTCCGGGACAGGGGGGCAATGGCTACACCTTC

D: TRBD2
J: TRBJ2-1
V: TRBV5-1
CDR3: CASRVTSGSDNEQFF
DNA: TGCGCCAGCAGAGTAACTAGCGGGTCCGACAATGAGCAGTTCTTC

D: TRBD1
J: TRBJ2-7
V: TRBV4-1
CDR3: CASSQELGGRPPLYEQYF
DNA: TGCGCCAGCAGCCAAGAATTAGGGGGCCGGCCCCCTCTCTACGAGCAGTACTTC

D: TRBD1
J: TRBJ1-3
V: TRBV5-6
CDR3: CASSLDWDSSGNTIYF
DNA: TGTGCCAGCAGCTTGGATTGGGACAGCTCTGGAAACACCATATATTTT

D: TRBD2
J: TRBJ2-7
V: TRBV4-2
CDR3: CASSQERERDEQYF
DNA: TGTGCCAGCAGCCAAGAGCGGGAGAGGGACGAGCAGTACTTC

D: TRBD1
J: TRBJ1-1
V: TRBV28
CDR3: CASRGGQGTEAFF
DNA: TGTGCCAGCAGGGGAGGACAGGGCACTGAAGCTTTCTTT

D: .
J: TRBJ1-6
V: TRBV18
CDR3: CASSALPPRQVFNSPLHF
DNA: TGTGCCAGCTCAGCTCTACCCCCAAGACAGGTCTTTAATTCACCCCTCCACTTT

D: TRBD1
J: TRBJ1-1
V: TRBV5-1
CDR3: CASSLALGTGQVANTEAFF
DNA: TGCGCCAGCAGCTTGGCCCTAGGGACAGGGCAAGTGGCGAACACTGAAGCTTTCTTT

D: .
J: TRBJ1-1
V: TRBV5-4
CDR3: CASSQRLLNTEAFF
DNA: TGTGCCAGCAGCCAGCGACTGTTGAACACTGAAGCTTTCTTT

D: .
J: TRBJ2-3
V: TRBV19
CDR3: CASSPRLGPNTDTQYF
DNA: TGTGCCAGTAGTCCCCGACTAGGTCCCAACACAGATACGCAGTATTTT

D: .
J: TRBJ1-2
V: TRBV18
CDR3: CASSPGGDNYGYTF
DNA: TGTGCCAGCTCGCCCGGCGGGGATAACTATGGCTACACCTTC

D: .
J: TRBJ1-5
V: TRBV7-2
CDR3: CASSLIRQANQPQHF
DNA: TGTGCCAGCAGCTTAATTCGACAGGCCAATCAGCCCCAGCATTTT

D: TRBD1
J: TRBJ1-6
V: TRBV2
CDR3: CASKRQGFQPLHF
DNA: TGTGCCAGCAAGAGACAGGGATTTCAGCCCCTCCACTTT

D: TRBD1
J: TRBJ1-2
V: TRBV7-2
CDR3: CASSNGQGASYGYTF
DNA: TGTGCCAGCAGCAACGGACAGGGGGCGAGCTATGGCTACACCTTC

D: .
J: TRBJ2-2
V: TRBV19
CDR3: CASSNRGNTGELFF
DNA: TGTGCCAGTAGTAATAGGGGTAACACCGGGGAGCTGTTTTTT

D: .
J: TRBJ2-3
V: TRBV7-3
CDR3: CASSLGGPTDTQYF
DNA: TGTGCCAGCAGCTTAGGGGGCCCCACAGATACGCAGTATTTT

D: .
J: TRBJ2-1
V: TRBV2
CDR3: CASSTTRSYNEQFF
DNA: TGTGCCAGCAGTACAACCCGCTCCTACAATGAGCAGTTCTTC

D: TRBD1
J: TRBJ1-2
V: TRBV28
CDR3: CASFLPGQAPYGYTF
DNA: TGTGCCAGCTTTCTTCCGGGACAGGCCCCCTATGGCTACACCTTC

D: TRBD2
J: TRBJ2-7
V: TRBV27
CDR3: CASSLSSPGGVYEQYF
DNA: TGTGCCAGCAGTTTATCTTCGCCGGGAGGAGTCTACGAGCAGTACTTC

D: .
J: TRBJ1-3
V: TRBV28
CDR3: CASSLGQYSGNTIYF
DNA: TGTGCCAGCAGTTTAGGACAGTACTCTGGAAACACCATATATTTT

D: .
J: TRBJ2-1
V: TRBV29-1
CDR3: CSGLSWSSDNEQFF
DNA: TGCAGCGGCCTAAGTTGGAGCTCCGACAATGAGCAGTTCTTC

D: TRBD1
J: TRBJ1-1
V: TRBV5-1
CDR3: CASSPDRLNTEAFF
DNA: TGCGCCAGCAGCCCGGACAGGTTGAACACTGAAGCTTTCTTT

D: TRBD1
J: TRBJ1-5
V: TRBV4-2
CDR3: CASSQEWGQYSNQPQHF
DNA: TGTGCCAGCAGCCAAGAGTGGGGACAGTATAGCAATCAGCCCCAGCATTTT

D: TRBD1
J: TRBJ1-4
V: TRBV6-1
CDR3: CASSGGQGYEKLFF
DNA: TGTGCCAGCAGTGGGGGACAGGGCTATGAAAAACTGTTTTTT

D: TRBD2
J: TRBJ2-1
V: TRBV29-1
CDR3: CSVDGQREDNEQFF
DNA: TGCAGCGTGGACGGCCAGCGGGAGGACAATGAGCAGTTCTTC

D: TRBD2
J: TRBJ2-5
V: TRBV19
CDR3: CASSIAGGGETQYF
DNA: TGTGCCAGTAGTATCGCGGGGGGGGGAGAGACCCAGTACTTC

D: .
J: TRBJ1-4
V: TRBV4-3
CDR3: CASSQVLEGVEKLFF
DNA: TGCGCCAGCAGCCAGGTCCTCGAGGGGGTAGAAAAACTGTTTTTT

D: TRBD1
J: TRBJ1-5
V: TRBV28
CDR3: CASRPGTGHQPQHF
DNA: TGTGCCAGCAGACCTGGGACAGGGCATCAGCCCCAGCATTTT

D: .
J: TRBJ1-1
V: TRBV4-2
CDR3: CASSQDPRGPRAEAFF
DNA: TGTGCCAGCAGCCAAGATCCCAGGGGCCCCCGCGCTGAAGCTTTCTTT

D: .
J: TRBJ1-3
V: TRBV4-1
CDR3: CASSQSGNTIYF
DNA: TGCGCCAGCAGCCAGTCAGGAAACACCATATATTTT

D: TRBD1
J: TRBJ2-7
V: TRBV5-5
CDR3: CASSLSGQGEYF
DNA: TGTGCCAGCAGCTTGAGTGGACAGGGGGAGTACTTC

D: TRBD1
J: TRBJ1-2
V: TRBV19
CDR3: CASSIGQGNYGYTF
DNA: TGTGCCAGTAGTATTGGACAGGGTAACTATGGCTACACCTTC

D: TRBD2
J: TRBJ2-1
V: TRBV6-5
CDR3: CASIAGPDGDEQFF
DNA: TGTGCCAGCATAGCGGGACCCGATGGCGATGAGCAGTTCTTC

D: TRBD1
J: TRBJ2-7
V: TRBV11-2
CDR3: CASSSRDRVVYEQYF
DNA: TGTGCCAGCAGCTCCCGGGACAGGGTGGTCTACGAGCAGTACTTC

D: .
J: TRBJ1-4
V: TRBV30
CDR3: CAWRPWAGANEKLFF
DNA: TGTGCCTGGAGGCCTTGGGCAGGGGCAAATGAAAAACTGTTTTTT

D: TRBD1
J: TRBJ1-5
V: TRBV12-5
CDR3: CASGFQWDSLDSNQPQHF
DNA: TGTGCTAGTGGTTTTCAGTGGGACAGTCTAGATAGCAATCAGCCCCAGCATTTT

D: TRBD1
J: TRBJ1-1
V: TRBV28
CDR3: CASSFGTGRNTEAFF
DNA: TGTGCCAGCAGTTTTGGGACAGGGAGAAACACTGAAGCTTTCTTT